This passage covers 29 T cell receptor beta chains from one sample sequenced in a study of OX40 agonist ivuxolimab in advanced cancers. Data came from immunoSEQ multiplex PCR; TCRdb stores just in-frame clones and leaves some out. The data contain 94,000 or so clones, 80% to 90% of them singletons. Sequences were derived from CD4+ or CD8+ T cells sorted from blood, sampled in a trial of the OX40 agonist ivuxolimab. The receptor source for this set is an adult with an advanced solid tumor such as melanoma, head and neck, liver or kidney cancer.

V gene TRBV18 combines with J gene TRBJ2-2; D tentatively reads TRBD1 or TRBD2 (6 bases each). V lost 1 base and J lost 4, with 13 bases in between. The CDR3 loop spans 16 amino acids. Germline CDR1 reads KGHSH; CDR2 reads LQKENI. The CDR3 protein is CASSPRGAVGTGELFF. Here the CDR3 DNA reads TGTGCCAGCTCACCACGGGGGGCTGTTGGCACCGGGGAGCTGTTTTTT.

The chain joins TRBV7-2 to TRBJ2-7; D is ambiguous. CDR1 SGHTA and CDR2 FQGNSA come from the germline V gene. V was shortened by 1 base and J by 6 bases, with 10 bases between the two germline ends. The CDR3 runs to 13 residues. The CDR3 DNA follows: TGTGCCAGCAGCTTAGTAGCTCGGTTCGAGCAGTACGTC. Its protein product is CASSLVARFEQYV.

This sequence joins TRBV7-3 and TRBJ2-3; 10 positions agree with TRBD1. Trimming removed 4 bases from V and 8 bases from J; junction bases left unmatched: 12. The CDR3 contains 16 residues. The germline V gene encodes CDR1 SGHTA and CDR2 FQGTGA. The CDR3 sequence: CASSSAATGGRGTQYF. CDR3 nucleotides: TGTGCCAGCAGCTCCGCCGCGACAGGGGGCAGGGGTACGCAGTATTTT.

CDR3 in amino acids: CAWSVSQHTLETQYF. The DNA of the CDR3 is TGTGCCTGGAGTGTAAGCCAACATACGCTAGAGACCCAGTACTTC. This chain links TRBV30 with TRBJ2-5; D is unresolved. The V and J ends lost 0 bases and 4 bases respectively, with 15 bases between them. Germline V CDR1 and CDR2: GTSNPN, SVGIG (reference sequence). The CDR3 contains 15 residues.

The V call is TRBV5-1, the J call TRBJ1-5; 10 bases line up with TRBD1. The CDR3 consists of 17 residues. Germline V gene lookup returns CDR1 SGHRS and CDR2 YFSETQ. After removal of 4 bases from V and 0 bases from J, the junction contained 7 bases not matched to a gene. The CDR3 is CASSPGQGTISNQPQHF. DNA of the CDR3: TGCGCCAGCAGCCCGGGACAGGGGACCATTAGCAATCAGCCCCAGCATTTT.

The rearrangement uses TRBV6-5 and TRBJ1-4, with D uncertain. The CDR3 spans 16 residues. CDR1 is MNHEY and CDR2 is SVGAGI in the germline V gene. V lost 4 bases and J lost 3, with 15 bases in between. CDR3 sequence: CASSSGPPRPNEKLFF. The DNA for the CDR3 is TGTGCCAGCAGTTCCGGACCCCCCAGGCCTAATGAAAAACTGTTTTTT.

This chain joins TRBV25-1 and TRBJ2-2; D gene uncertain. The CDR3 contains 15 residues. CDR1 is MGHDK, CDR2 SYGVNS, per germline. Trimming took 6 bases from V and 2 from J, leaving 13 bases between them. CDR3 amino acids: CASSPSPGNTGELFF. Written as DNA, the CDR3 is TGTGCCAGCAGCCCGAGCCCGGGTAACACCGGGGAGCTGTTTTTT.

As concerns this clone: A read error may account for a junction end that differs from germline. The V call is TRBV6-5, the J call TRBJ2-1; D not resolved. The CDR3 covers 14 residues. Germline assignment: CDR1 MNHEY and CDR2 SVGAGI. The CDR3, as DNA: TGTGCCAGCTCCGCAATATCCTCCTACAATGGGCAGTTCTTC. It specifies CASSAISSYNGQFF.

The count of this clone is one. The V gene is TRBV30, the J gene TRBJ1-6; tentatively, D is TRBD1 (5 bases). Germline-derived CDR1 and CDR2 are GTSNPN and SVGIG (reference sequence). The V end was cut by 0 bases, the J end by 0 bases, with 9 bases between. This CDR3 is 16 amino acids long. The DNA for the CDR3 is TGTGCCTGGAGTGTCCCAGGGAGCTCCTATAATTCACCCCTCCACTTT. Its protein product is CAWSVPGSSYNSPLHF.

A single count supports this clone. The rearrangement joins TRBV5-1 to TRBJ1-6; D is unclear. This CDR3 is 14 amino acids long. Trimming pared 4 bases from V and 0 bases from J, leaving 5 bases between. Germline loops: CDR1 SGHRS, CDR2 YFSETQ. The chain's CDR3 is CASSLSSYNSPLHF. CDR3 DNA: TGCGCCAGCAGCCTTAGCTCCTATAATTCACCCCTCCACTTT.

The chain employs TRBV5-1 and TRBJ2-5, with TRBD2 as a possible D gene (6 bases). Germline V gene sequence: CDR1 SGHRS, CDR2 YFSETQ. This CDR3 is built from 14 residues. The germline V and J ends were trimmed by 5 bases and 2 bases, with 13 bases remaining between them. CDR3: CASRHGSGQETQYF. Written as DNA, the CDR3 is TGCGCCAGCAGACATGGCAGCGGGCAAGAGACCCAGTACTTC.

The V and J genes are TRBV10-3 and TRBJ2-7; tentative D call: TRBD1 (6 bases). In germline, CDR1 is ENHRY, CDR2 SYGVKD. This CDR3 is built from 16 residues. V was clipped by 6 bases and J by 5 bases, with 23 bases between them. The CDR3 sequence: CAIRPNEGVVGHEQYF. CDR3 sequence (DNA): TGTGCCATCAGACCCAATGAGGGGGTCGTGGGTCACGAGCAGTACTTC.

V gene TRBV2 combines with J gene TRBJ2-3; D is perhaps TRBD2 (6 bases). Trimming left V 6 bases short and J 6 bases short, with 10 bases between. There are 12 residues in the CDR3. CDR1 and CDR2 from the germline V gene are SNHLY and FYNNEI. CDR3 nucleotides: TGTGCCAGCAGGGAGGCGGGGGATACGCAGTATTTT. Encoded protein: CASREAGDTQYF. The full variable domain, rest sourced from reference TRBV2 and TRBJ2-3, is EPEVTQTPSHQVTQMGQEVILRCVPISNHLYFYWYRQILGQKVEFLVSFYNNEISEKSEIFDDQFSVERPDGSNFTLKIRSTKLEDSAMYFCASREAGDTQYFGPGTRLTVL.

CDR3 sequence: CASSLQGSGNTIYF. For the CDR3, the DNA is TGTGCCAGCAGCTTGCAGGGGAGCGGAAACACCATATATTTT. The V gene is TRBV5-4, the J gene TRBJ1-3; tentatively, D is TRBD1 (6 bases). The V gene's germline CDR1 is SGHNT and CDR2 YYREEE (reference sequence). The CDR3 covers 14 residues. V lost 1 base, J lost 4 bases, and 9 bases lay in between.

V is TRBV5-4 and J is TRBJ2-5; D is unclear. Germline CDR1 SGHNT, CDR2 YYREEE (reference sequence). The CDR3 is 15 residues long. V gave up 0 bases and J gave up 5 bases, with 14 bases separating them. The CDR3 loop reads CASSLAVGLLETQYF. In DNA form, the CDR3 reads TGTGCCAGCAGCTTGGCCGTAGGGCTATTGGAGACCCAGTACTTC.

The chain employs TRBV2 and TRBJ1-2; D remains ambiguous. The CDR3 totals 19 residues. V lost 1 base to trimming and J lost 2 bases, with 23 bases between them. Germline values: CDR1 SNHLY, CDR2 FYNNEI. The CDR3 is CASSEVAGEWGRSNYGYTF. The CDR3 bases are TGTGCCAGCAGTGAAGTGGCAGGCGAGTGGGGTAGGAGCAACTATGGCTACACCTTC.

The chain is built from TRBV2 and TRBJ2-1, with a tentative D call TRBD2 (5 bases). Germline V lookup: CDR1 SNHLY, CDR2 FYNNEI. The CDR3 covers 16 residues. V was pared by 10 bases and J by 0 bases, with 19 bases between. Here the CDR3 reads CAIEVAGSSSYNEQFF. CDR3 coding DNA: TGTGCCATTGAGGTGGCGGGTTCAAGCTCCTACAATGAGCAGTTCTTC.

The rearrangement links TRBV6-5 to TRBJ2-7; 7 positions match TRBD1. Losses at the gene ends were 8 bases for V and 3 bases for J; bases not matched to a gene: 4. The CDR3 totals 12 residues. Germline V gene lookup returns CDR1 MNHEY and CDR2 SVGAGI. CDR3 sequence: CASRDRDYEQYV. The CDR3 DNA reads TGTGCCAGCCGTGACAGGGACTACGAGCAGTACGTC.

The chain couples TRBV7-2 to TRBJ2-5; TRBD2 is a possible D gene (6 bases). The V and J ends lost 4 bases and 1 base respectively, with 10 bases between them. Germline CDR1 reads SGHTA; CDR2 reads FQGNSA. This CDR3 has 14 amino acids. The chain's CDR3 is CASSSGTLQETQYF. The CDR3 DNA reads as TGTGCCAGCAGCTCCGGGACTCTCCAAGAGACCCAGTACTTC.

This chain's CDR3 is CASSAWGGGRGETQYF. CDR3 DNA: TGTGCCAGCAGTGCATGGGGCGGGGGGCGTGGAGAGACCCAGTACTTC. The rearrangement uses TRBV27 and TRBJ2-5; 8 bases align to TRBD2. J gave up 4 bases and V 5 bases, and 12 bases lay outside the gene matches. The CDR3 contains 16 residues. Germline V lookup: CDR1 MNHEY, CDR2 SMNVEV (reference sequence).

CDR3 residues: CASSLDGGRESGYTF. CDR3 bases: TGTGCCAGCAGCTTAGACGGGGGGCGGGAGTCTGGCTACACCTTC. This chain connects TRBV7-9 to TRBJ1-2; a possible D gene is TRBD1 (6 bases). Germline-derived CDR1 and CDR2 are SEHNR and FQNEAQ (reference sequence). This CDR3 contains 15 residues. Trimming shortened V by 1 base and J by 7 bases, and 16 bases separated the two germline ends.

The chain carries TRBV5-4 and TRBJ1-2, with D perhaps TRBD1 (5 bases). The germline V and J ends were trimmed by 3 bases and 8 bases, with 14 bases remaining between them. The CDR3 is 13 residues long. Germline loops: CDR1 SGHNT, CDR2 YYREEE (reference sequence). The CDR3 spells CASSYRDYEGYTF. CDR3 DNA: TGTGCCAGCAGCTACCGGGACTACGAGGGCTACACCTTC.

The chain uses TRBV5-4 and TRBJ2-7; D remains unclear. The CDR3 runs 13 residues. Trimming left V 3 bases short and J 2 bases short, with 9 bases between. Germline V CDR1 and CDR2: SGHNT, YYREEE (reference sequence). For the CDR3, the DNA is TGTGCCAGCAGCTCGCACCCAGCCTACGAGCAGTACGTC. This translates into CASSSHPAYEQYV.

This chain uses TRBV7-9 with TRBJ1-2, with D maybe TRBD1 (6 bases). V dropped 2 bases and J dropped 2 bases, with 12 bases sitting between them. Germline assignment: CDR1 SEHNR and CDR2 FQNEAQ (reference sequence). This CDR3 spans 15 amino acids. CDR3 residues: CASSLTGGQNYGYTF. The CDR3 DNA is TGTGCCAGCAGCTTAACGGGTGGACAGAACTATGGCTACACCTTC.

The V and J genes are TRBV28 and TRBJ2-6, with 7 bases matching TRBD1. Germline-derived CDR1 and CDR2 are MDHEN and SYDVKM. With V trimmed by 8 bases and J by 8 bases, 12 bases remained unmatched. The CDR3 spans 15 residues. CDR3 sequence reads: CASGTRTGSTNVLTF. Written as DNA, the CDR3 is TGTGCCAGCGGAACTAGGACAGGTTCGACCAACGTCCTGACTTTC.

In its sample, this clone was seen once. The rearrangement links TRBV5-4 to TRBJ2-5; TRBD2 aligns across 13 bases. J lost 5 bases, V lost 1 base, and 8 bases had no gene match. The CDR3 contains 17 residues. Germline values: CDR1 SGHNT, CDR2 YYREEE (reference sequence). The chain's CDR3 is CASSLLGLAGEGETQYF. The CDR3 DNA is TGTGCCAGCAGCTTGCTCGGACTAGCGGGGGAAGGGGAGACCCAGTACTTC. The whole variable domain, remainder taken from reference TRBV5-4 and TRBJ2-5, is ETGVTQSPTHLIKTRGQQVTLRCSSQSGHNTVSWYQQALGQGPQFIFQYYREEENGRGNFPPRFSGLQFPNYSSELNVNALELDDSALYLCASSLLGLAGEGETQYFGPGTRLLVL.

In nucleotides, the CDR3 is TGTGCCAGCAGTCGGCAGGTCACGAACACCGGGGAGCTGTTTTTT. Translated, it gives CASSRQVTNTGELFF. The chain uses TRBV7-9 and TRBJ2-2; no definite D call. The CDR3 extends over 15 amino acids. The V end was cut by 6 bases, the J end by 0 bases, with 11 bases between. The germline V gene encodes CDR1 SEHNR and CDR2 FQNEAQ (reference sequence).

The rearrangement links TRBV4-1 to TRBJ2-5; 7 bases agree with TRBD1. CDR1 MGHRA and CDR2 YSYEKL come from the germline V gene. V shed 4 bases, J shed 2 bases, and the junction held 16 bases outside the gene matches. The CDR3 totals 18 residues. The CDR3 loop is CASSRPPRSGTEQETQYF. The CDR3 bases are TGCGCCAGCAGCCGACCGCCTCGTTCCGGGACAGAACAAGAGACCCAGTACTTC.

The chain is built from TRBV9 and TRBJ1-3; maybe TRBD1 (6 bases). Trimming removed 4 bases from V and 9 bases from J, with 17 bases in between. The CDR3 covers 14 residues. Germline CDR1 is SGDLS and CDR2 is YYNGEE. The CDR3 here is CASSSRTETGTIYF. The CDR3 coding sequence is TGTGCCAGCAGCAGTAGGACAGAGACGGGCACCATATATTTT.